Below are 5 T cell receptor beta chains sequenced from a single sample in a study of blood T cells in healthy people across ages. The authors ran a second PCR of about 6 to 11 cycles using a sample-barcoded 5' primer and a J-beta primer mix. One entry per CDR3 protein results from TCRdb running MiXCR on the 5' RACE reads. The sample consists of roughly 650,000 distinct CDR3 sequences, approximately 29% of them appearing once. Material for sequencing was blood. The receptors were gathered from a woman of 80 years or more in good health.

This clonotype was seen more than once but under ten times. V usage is TRBV7-9 and J usage is TRBJ1-2; TRBD1 agrees at 8 bases. The CDR3 has 14 amino acids. The germline V gene encodes CDR1 SEHNR and CDR2 FQNEAQ (reference sequence). Germline trimming cut 3 bases from V and 7 bases from J; bases unmatched to any gene: 7. CDR3 coding DNA: TGTGCCAGCAGCTTCGGCAGGGGGCAGGGTGGCTACACCTTC. This codes for CASSFGRGQGGYTF.

This clonotype was found a few times. This rearrangement joins TRBV30 to TRBJ1-2, with 7 bases aligning to TRBD1. This CDR3 contains 14 residues. Losses at the gene ends were 2 bases for V and 2 bases for J; bases not matched to a gene: 5. CDR1 is GTSNPN and CDR2 is SVGIG in the germline V gene (reference sequence). The CDR3 sequence is CAWSPGTVNYGYTF. CDR3 bases: TGTGCCTGGAGTCCCGGGACAGTCAACTATGGCTACACCTTC.

The rearrangement joins TRBV6-6 to TRBJ2-7, with 10 bases matching TRBD2. J gave up 2 bases and V 6 bases, and 4 bases lay outside the gene matches. This CDR3 spans 14 amino acids. Germline lookup yields CDR1 MNHNY and CDR2 SVGAGI (reference sequence). The CDR3 protein is CASRNSGGAYEQYF. In DNA, the CDR3 is TGTGCCAGCAGAAACAGCGGGGGGGCCTACGAGCAGTACTTC.

V and J are TRBV21-1 and TRBJ2-1; the table's D call of TRBD1 was not tested on the DNA. TRBV21-1 is annotated as a pseudogene. The CDR3 contains 14 residues. The CDR3 loop is CASSQVDRDNEQFF. The DNA of the CDR3 is TGCGCCAGCAGCCAAGTGGACAGAGACAATGAGCAGTTCTTC.

This clonotype occurred many times. This chain links TRBV28 with TRBJ2-7; a weak D match, TRBD1 (5 bases). CDR1 and CDR2 from the germline V gene are MDHEN and SYDVKM. The CDR3 is 14 amino acids. The V end was cut by 2 bases, the J end by 6 bases, with 14 bases between. CDR3 region: CASSLQHLGAEQYF. CDR3 sequence (DNA): TGTGCCAGCAGTTTACAACACCTTGGGGCCGAGCAGTACTTC.